These 14 T cell receptor beta chains originate from one sample sequenced in a study of blood T cell repertoires in COVID-19. Libraries were prepared by immunoSEQ multiplex PCR; TCRdb keeps only in-frame clonotypes and omits some of them. The sample holds hundreds of thousands of clones, around 82% seen once. Material for sequencing was PBMCs or T cells enriched from blood (not recorded which). These receptors originate from a woman between 45 and 60 years old who had been exposed to COVID-19.

The gene calls are TRBV7-2 and TRBJ2-2; D gene uncertain. CDR3 size: 15 residues. Germline V gene data show CDR1 as SGHTA and CDR2 as FQGNSA. Deletions cut 0 bases from V and 3 bases from J, with 8 bases between. The CDR3: CASSLAGRYTGELFF. DNA of the CDR3: TGTGCCAGCAGCTTAGCGGGCAGATACACCGGGGAGCTGTTTTTT.

This clone was detected only once. The chain is built from TRBV2 and TRBJ2-7; weak D call: TRBD2 (6 bases). The germline V gene encodes CDR1 SNHLY and CDR2 FYNNEI. The CDR3 contains 12 residues. Trimming stripped 8 bases from V and 4 bases from J, with 12 bases between. CDR3 DNA: TGTGCCAGCGCGGCAGGGAGGTACGAGCAGTACTTC. It translates to CASAAGRYEQYF.

The V gene is TRBV5-4, the J gene TRBJ1-1, with D possibly being TRBD1 (5 bases). The V end lost 6 bases, the J end lost 1 base, and 16 bases lay between the germline ends. CDR1 is SGHNT, CDR2 YYREEE, per germline (reference sequence). This CDR3 is 15 amino acids long. The CDR3 DNA follows: TGTGCCAGCACCTCCCTGGGGGGGTCGAACACTGAAGCTTTCTTT. Amino acids: CASTSLGGSNTEAFF.

This chain links TRBV11-2 with TRBJ2-5; D unclear. The CDR3 runs 14 residues. V lost 3 bases, J lost 1 base, and 9 bases lay in between. The germline V gene encodes CDR1 SGHAT and CDR2 FQNNGV. The chain's CDR3 is CASSFFEAQETQYF. CDR3 nucleotides: TGTGCCAGCAGCTTCTTTGAGGCCCAAGAGACCCAGTACTTC. Filled out from reference TRBV11-2 and TRBJ2-5, the complete variable domain reads EAGVAQSPRYKIIEKRQSVAFWCNPISGHATLYWYQQILGQGPKLLIQFQNNGVVDDSQLPKDRFSAERLKGVDSTLKIQPAKLEDSAVYLCASSFFEAQETQYFGPGTRLLVL.

Comment on this clone: Other DNA sequences from this sample encode an identical CDR3 as well. Here the CDR3 reads CASSLGGGAGGYTF. CDR3 coding DNA: TGTGCCAGCAGCTTAGGAGGGGGCGCGGGTGGCTACACCTTC. The chain joins TRBV11-2 to TRBJ1-2, with 7 bases aligning to TRBD1. Trimming took 1 base from V and 7 from J; bases not matched to a gene: 6. The CDR3 sequence is 14 residues long. Looked up from germline, CDR1 is SGHAT and CDR2 is FQNNGV.

The V call is TRBV13, the J call TRBJ1-1; D is unresolved. This CDR3 comprises 13 residues. Germline V gene lookup returns CDR1 PRHDT and CDR2 FYEKMQ (reference sequence). V lost 1 base and J lost 1, with 4 bases in between. The CDR3 here is CASSLVGNTEAFF. CDR3 DNA sequence: TGTGCCAGCAGCTTAGTCGGGAACACTGAAGCTTTCTTT.

The J gene is TRBJ1-2, the V gene TRBV7-2, with unresolved D. This CDR3 region has 14 residues. The V gene's germline CDR1 is SGHTA and CDR2 FQGNSA. The V and J ends lost 1 base and 4 bases respectively, with 10 bases between them. The CDR3 DNA reads TGTGCCAGCAGCTTAGACGGGAAGGGCTATGGCTACACCTTC. Protein product: CASSLDGKGYGYTF.

The gene calls are TRBV12-3 or TRBV12-4 and TRBJ2-1, with D maybe TRBD1 (6 bases). Trimming removed 3 bases from V and 9 bases from J, with 9 bases in between. This CDR3 is built from 12 residues. CDR3 amino acids: CASSFRGAEQFF. In DNA, the CDR3 is TGTGCCAGCAGTTTCAGGGGAGCTGAGCAGTTCTTC.

Written as DNA, the CDR3 is TGTGCTAGTGGTACTCCGGGGGGGGAAGCTTTCTTT. This encodes CASGTPGGEAFF. The chain joins TRBV12-5 to TRBJ1-1, with D tentatively TRBD1 (5 bases). The ends were cut back, 5 bases at V and 8 bases at J, with 12 bases in the middle. Germline V gene lookup returns CDR1 LGHNT and CDR2 FRNRAP. CDR3 length: 12 amino acids. The full variable domain, rest sourced from reference TRBV12-5 and TRBJ1-1, is DARVTQTPRHKVTEMGQEVTMRCQPILGHNTVFWYRQTMMQGLELLAYFRNRAPLDDSGMPKDRFSAEMPDATLATLKIQPSEPRDSAVYFCASGTPGGEAFFGQGTRLTVV.

V is TRBV6-5 and J is TRBJ2-5, with a possible D match to TRBD2 (5 bases). CDR3 length: 14 residues. V was pared by 6 bases and J by 5 bases, with 16 bases between. Per the germline V gene, CDR1 is MNHEY and CDR2 is SVGAGI. DNA of the CDR3: TGTGCCAGCAGCAACCGGGGTTTTTCGGAGACCCAGTACTTC. Amino acid sequence: CASSNRGFSETQYF.

V usage is TRBV10-3 and J usage is TRBJ2-7; a possible D gene is TRBD2 (6 bases). The ends were cut back, 0 bases at V and 4 bases at J, with 16 bases in the middle. The CDR3 length is 16 residues. CDR1 and CDR2 from the germline V gene are ENHRY and SYGVKD. For the CDR3, the DNA is TGTGCCATCAGTGAGTCCGGGGTCCTGGCGGGGTACGAGCAGTACTTC. Translated, it gives CAISESGVLAGYEQYF.

This rearrangement joins TRBV19 to TRBJ2-7; TRBD2 might be the D (5 bases). V lost 6 bases and J 7 bases, leaving 10 bases between the germline ends. CDR1 LNHDA and CDR2 SQIVND come from the germline V gene (reference sequence). This CDR3 is built from 11 residues. The CDR3 reads CASRRGFEQYF. DNA for the CDR3: TGTGCCAGTAGACGAGGGTTTGAGCAGTACTTC.

This clone has only a few counts. The rearrangement uses TRBV25-1 and TRBJ2-1, with 8 bases identical to TRBD1. The germline gives CDR1 MGHDK, CDR2 SYGVNS. Trimming at V came to 2 bases and at J to 8 bases, leaving 8 bases not matched to a gene. This CDR3 is built from 15 residues. CDR3: CASSEGNRGRYEQFF. In DNA, the CDR3 is TGTGCCAGCAGTGAAGGAAACAGGGGGAGGTATGAGCAGTTCTTC.

The sample holds one count of this clone. The rearrangement joins TRBV3-1 (or the pseudogene TRBV3-2) to TRBJ1-1; D is possibly TRBD1 (5 bases). Germline-derived CDR1 and CDR2 are LGHDT and YNNKEL (reference sequence). The CDR3 loop spans 16 amino acids. Trimming took 4 bases from V and 0 from J, leaving 15 bases between them. The chain's CDR3 is CASSPSAGWLNTEAFF. In DNA, the CDR3 is TGTGCCAGCAGCCCTTCGGCAGGGTGGTTGAACACTGAAGCTTTCTTT.